What follows are 9 T cell receptor beta chains derived from one specimen sequenced in a study of blood T cell repertoires in COVID-19. Libraries were prepared by immunoSEQ multiplex PCR; TCRdb keeps only in-frame clonotypes and omits some of them. The sample has about 150,000 clones; around 87% are singletons. Sample: PBMCs or T cells enriched from blood (not recorded which). These receptors were taken from a woman aged 30 to 39 with acute COVID-19.

The V and J genes are TRBV6-5 and TRBJ2-3; TRBD1 is a possible D gene (6 bases). Trimming left V 0 bases short and J 2 bases short, with 12 bases between. Germline lookup yields CDR1 MNHEY and CDR2 SVGAGI. The CDR3 spans 16 residues. CDR3 loop: CASSYSSRGPTDTQYF. The CDR3 bases are TGTGCCAGCAGTTACTCGTCCAGGGGACCCACAGATACGCAGTATTTT.

V gene TRBV15 combines with J gene TRBJ2-7, with D perhaps matching TRBD2 (6 bases). CDR3 size: 13 residues. CDR1 LNHNV and CDR2 YYDKDF come from the germline V gene (reference sequence). The ends were cut back, 1 base at V and 10 bases at J, with 14 bases in the middle. The CDR3 sequence: CATSRGGGEEQYF. Here the CDR3 DNA reads TGTGCCACCAGCAGAGGAGGAGGGGAGGAACAGTACTTC.

This rearrangement joins TRBV10-3 to TRBJ2-6; D is ambiguous. V was cut by 0 bases and J by 1 base, with 10 bases left in between. The CDR3 is 17 amino acids. The germline V gene has CDR1 ENHRY and CDR2 SYGVKD. This CDR3 is CAISESASGSGANVLTF. The CDR3 nucleotides are TGTGCCATCAGTGAGTCGGCCTCAGGATCTGGGGCCAACGTCCTGACTTTC.

The table lists this clone with a count of one. The chain couples TRBV2 to TRBJ1-2; 7 bases are shared with TRBD1. CDR1 and CDR2 from the germline V gene are SNHLY and FYNNEI. Trimming removed 0 bases from V and 8 bases from J; junction bases left unmatched: 9. The CDR3 sequence is 15 residues long. The CDR3 nucleotides read TGTGCCAGCAGTGAAGCGCCGAAGACAGGGTGGGGCTACACCTTC. Translated, it gives CASSEAPKTGWGYTF.

This chain joins TRBV2 and TRBJ1-2; 9 bases are a match to TRBD1. J gave up 6 bases and V 8 bases, and 13 bases lay outside the gene matches. There are 15 residues in the CDR3. Germline CDR1 is SNHLY and CDR2 is FYNNEI. CDR3 coding DNA: TGTGCCAGCGGGGCCTCCGGGACAGGGTTTAATGGCTACACCTTC. Its translation: CASGASGTGFNGYTF.

V usage is TRBV18 and J usage is TRBJ1-3; possible D gene TRBD1, 6 bases. V gave up 3 bases and J gave up 0 bases, with 9 bases separating them. CDR1 and CDR2 from the germline V gene are KGHSH and LQKENI. The CDR3 consists of 15 residues. The CDR3 sequence: CASSPQGLSGNTIYF. The CDR3 DNA sequence: TGTGCCAGCTCACCGCAGGGGCTCTCTGGAAACACCATATATTTT.

The chain couples TRBV28 to TRBJ1-4, with TRBD1 matching 9 bases. The germline CDR1 and CDR2 sequences are MDHEN and SYDVKM. There are 14 residues in the CDR3. Trimming took 3 bases from V and 7 from J; bases not matched to a gene: 3. Written as DNA, the CDR3 is TGTGCCAGCAGTTTGACAGGGGGAAGTGAAAAACTGTTTTTT. This gives the protein CASSLTGGSEKLFF.

This clone was observed many times. CDR3 protein: CASMAGTYEQYF. CDR3 bases: TGTGCCAGCATGGCAGGGACCTACGAGCAGTACTTC. This chain joins TRBV6-5 and TRBJ2-7; D perhaps matches TRBD1 (5 bases). This CDR3 region has 12 residues. In germline, CDR1 is MNHEY, CDR2 SVGAGI. Trimming left V 7 bases short and J 2 bases short, with 9 bases between.

This clone was counted once. The chain recombines TRBV11-3 with TRBJ2-7; TRBD2 agrees at 7 bases. Germline CDR1 and CDR2: SGHNT and YENEEA. CDR3 length: 18 amino acids. V shed 0 bases and J 5 bases; nucleotides not matched to a gene: 16. CDR3 sequence: CASSLDRGGREGLHEQYF. CDR3 DNA: TGTGCCAGCAGCTTAGATCGAGGAGGGAGGGAGGGCCTCCACGAGCAGTACTTC.